One and the same sample provided the 10 T cell receptor beta chains below, sequenced in a study of OX40 agonist ivuxolimab in advanced cancers. Clones were sequenced by immunoSEQ multiplex PCR, and TCRdb holds only the in-frame ones, with some missing. The sample has about 65,000 clones, more than 75% seen once. This sample comprised CD4+ or CD8+ T cells sorted from blood, obtained in a trial of the OX40 agonist ivuxolimab. Source of these receptors: an adult with an advanced solid tumor such as melanoma, head and neck, liver or kidney cancer.

The V gene is TRBV7-6, the J gene TRBJ2-4, with D tentatively TRBD1 (6 bases). CDR1 is SGHVS and CDR2 is FNYEAQ in the germline V gene. With 5 bases removed from V and 6 bases from J, the gap between germline ends came to 11 bases. This CDR3 is built from 13 residues. The DNA of the CDR3 is TGTGCCAGCAGCGATGGACAGAGAAACATTCAGTACTTC. Encoded protein: CASSDGQRNIQYF.

In this sample, this clone is medium-sized. CDR3 sequence reads: CASSWDRRNTEAFF. CDR3 sequence (DNA): TGTGCCAGCAGTTGGGACAGGCGGAACACTGAAGCTTTCTTT. J is TRBJ1-1 and V is TRBV28; TRBD1 agrees at 8 bases. This CDR3 contains 14 residues. CDR1 and CDR2 from the germline V gene are MDHEN and SYDVKM. Losses at the gene ends were 4 bases for V and 1 base for J; bases not matched to a gene: 2.

As regards this clone: Other DNA sequences in the sample encode the same CDR3. V usage is TRBV2 and J usage is TRBJ2-4; 7 positions agree with TRBD1. The V gene's germline CDR1 is SNHLY and CDR2 FYNNEI. The CDR3 spans 16 residues. The junction had 8 bases not matched to a gene; V was cut back by 6 bases and J by 0 bases. The CDR3 DNA reads as TGTGCCAGCAGGAGGGGGACAGCTAGAGCCAAAAACATTCAGTACTTC. It encodes CASRRGTARAKNIQYF. The whole variable domain, remainder taken from reference TRBV2 and TRBJ2-4, is EPEVTQTPSHQVTQMGQEVILRCVPISNHLYFYWYRQILGQKVEFLVSFYNNEISEKSEIFDDQFSVERPDGSNFTLKIRSTKLEDSAMYFCASRRGTARAKNIQYFGAGTRLSVL.

This chain uses TRBV2 with TRBJ1-1; TRBD1 matches at 9 bases. Germline V gene sequence: CDR1 SNHLY, CDR2 FYNNEI. The CDR3 contains 14 residues. The V gene end was trimmed by 7 bases and the J gene end by 5 bases; junction bases not matched to a gene: 8. The CDR3, as DNA: TGTGCCAGCACCAAATGGGACAGGGTGACTGAAGCTTTCTTT. Its protein product is CASTKWDRVTEAFF.

The rearrangement links TRBV5-1 to TRBJ2-4, with D tentatively TRBD2 (6 bases). The V gene's germline CDR1 is SGHRS and CDR2 YFSETQ. The CDR3 contains 15 residues. With 0 bases removed from V and 7 bases from J, the gap between germline ends came to 14 bases. CDR3 amino acids: CASSLATSDTNIQYF. DNA of the CDR3: TGCGCCAGCAGCTTGGCGACTAGTGATACGAACATTCAGTACTTC.

This sequence joins TRBV2 and TRBJ2-4, with a weak D call TRBD2 (6 bases). Looked up from germline, CDR1 is SNHLY and CDR2 is FYNNEI. CDR3 size: 11 residues. The V and J ends lost 4 bases and 8 bases respectively, with 6 bases between them. DNA of the CDR3: TGTGCCAGCAGTGGGGAGGACATTCAGTACTTC. Translation gives CASSGEDIQYF.

The chain joins TRBV20-1 to TRBJ1-2, with D unclear. Germline V gives CDR1 DFQATT, CDR2 SNEGSKA (reference sequence). Trimming pared 5 bases from V and 4 bases from J, leaving 8 bases between. CDR3 length: 11 amino acids. CDR3: CSAGIPYGYTF. The DNA for the CDR3 is TGCAGTGCTGGGATTCCCTATGGCTACACCTTC.

This clone was recorded once. V and J are TRBV6-1 and TRBJ1-2, with D uncertain. Trimming pared 10 bases from V and 8 bases from J, leaving 11 bases between. Germline CDR1 MNHNS, CDR2 SASEGT. The CDR3 has 10 amino acids. CDR3 in DNA: TGTGCCACACGCCGTGGGGGCTACACCTTC. Protein: CATRRGGYTF.

The chain employs TRBV4-2 and TRBJ2-7; D perhaps matches TRBD1 (7 bases). The germline V gene has CDR1 LGHNA and CDR2 YNFKEQ. The V and J ends lost 0 bases and 5 bases respectively, with 20 bases between them. The CDR3 has 17 residues. The CDR3 DNA reads as TGTGCCAGCAGCCAAGATCCCCATGGGCCAGGGGGGAACGAGCAGTACTTC. This sequence encodes CASSQDPHGPGGNEQYF.

This clone was counted between two and nine times. The chain is built from TRBV2 and TRBJ1-2; 9 positions agree with TRBD1. Unmatched junction bases numbered 5, after V lost 5 bases and J lost 7 bases. Germline-derived CDR1 and CDR2 are SNHLY and FYNNEI. The CDR3 has 13 amino acids. CDR3 in amino acids: CASSFRDRVGYTF. The CDR3 coding sequence is TGTGCCAGCAGTTTCCGGGACAGGGTTGGCTACACCTTC.